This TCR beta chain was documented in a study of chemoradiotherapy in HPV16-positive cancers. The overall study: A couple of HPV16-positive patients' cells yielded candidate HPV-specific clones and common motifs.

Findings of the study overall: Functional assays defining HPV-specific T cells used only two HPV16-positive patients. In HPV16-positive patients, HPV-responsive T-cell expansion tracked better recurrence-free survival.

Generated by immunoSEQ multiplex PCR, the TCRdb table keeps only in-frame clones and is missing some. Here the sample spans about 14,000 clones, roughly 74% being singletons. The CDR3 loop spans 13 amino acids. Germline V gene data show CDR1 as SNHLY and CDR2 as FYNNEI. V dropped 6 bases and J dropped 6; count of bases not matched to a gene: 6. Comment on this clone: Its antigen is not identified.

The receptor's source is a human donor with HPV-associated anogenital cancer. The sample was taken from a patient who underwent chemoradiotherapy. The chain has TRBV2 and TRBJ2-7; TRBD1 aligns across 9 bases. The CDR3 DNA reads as TGTGCCAGCAGCTCCGGGACAGGGATCGAGCAGTACTTC. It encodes CASSSGTGIEQYF.